A selection of T cell receptor beta chains follows, all from one sample in a study of T-cell reconstitution after alpha-beta-depleted transplantation in children. TCRdb fed the PCR reads into MiXCR, producing one record per CDR3 protein. Here the sample spans about 540,000 distinct CDR3 sequences, about 18% being singletons. Sequences were derived from PBMCs from the stem cell graft donor, sampled from the stem cell graft. These receptors were obtained from a human donor who donated a stem cell graft to a child with acute lymphoblastic leukemia. The CDR3 runs from the conserved cysteine through the conserved F or W. Fields, in order: V gene, clone size, CDR3 protein. Some rows have no size entry. The others give once, few or many, or a class for an expanded clone.

>TRBV20-1|-
CSARDAGGYEQYF
>TRBV30|-
CAWERQSQEQYF
>TRBV20-1|many
CSARMGRGETQYF
>TRBV12-3/TRBV12-4|few
CASTEDIPLYNEQFF
>TRBV12-3/TRBV12-4|few
CASSFGRTYGYTF
>TRBV5-1|-
CASSLMASGRNEQFF
>TRBV6-2/TRBV6-3|-
CASSHGTSGIDTQYF
>TRBV24-1|-
CATSDSGLAKRYGELFF
>TRBV12-3/TRBV12-4|-
CASSFGGAGYGYTF
>TRBV5-1|-
CASSLDGGTTYNEQFF
>TRBV6-1|few
CASRWSGGRNEQFF
>TRBV5-1|few
CASSTDRGLDGYTF
>TRBV5-1|once
CASSDGLTSPTYEQYF
>TRBV9|few
CASSVGTGEHTEAFF
>TRBV5-1|-
CASSLNSPWASTDTQYF
>TRBV5-1|-
CASSSALGTGELFF
>TRBV4-1|-
CASSQSLSGGTNTGELFF
>TRBV12-3/TRBV12-4|-
CASGGREGQAEIQYF
>TRBV4-1|few
CASSPSGVIIWILNTEAFF
>TRBV7-9|few
CASSRRGGPYEQYF
>TRBV20-1|few
CSARDRRVGYTF
>TRBV5-1|-
CASSSRGRGRNTEAFF
>TRBV29-1|-
CSVIAEGYEQYF
>TRBV5-1|-
CASSLTTGKGYTF
>TRBV5-1|-
CASSPWTAEVNTEAFF
>TRBV29-1|-
CSVSGTAKNIQYF
>TRBV5-1|few
CASSLARVTGELFF
>TRBV7-2|-
CASSLALTAQETQYF
>TRBV6-5|few
CASSYSWGGRDSYGYTF
>TRBV7-8|-
CASSLAWGLAGSDEQFF
>TRBV15|-
CATSRDSLFLQSYEQYF
>TRBV4-1|-
CASSQGPAITGELFF
>TRBV3-1|few
CASSLGQLGYTF
>TRBV5-1|many
CASSDRRLNTGELFF
>TRBV3-1|few
CASSPGQGRKERGYTF
>TRBV29-1|-
CSVGGQPGTDTQYF
>TRBV20-1|-
CSARDSGYNEQFF
>TRBV30|few
CAWSVNSNQPQHF
>TRBV7-2|-
CASIPTSLAYEQYF
>TRBV7-9|-
CASSLYESSYEQYF
>TRBV19|few
CASRELFNYNEQFF
>TRBV3-1|few
CASSHRTGPVGEQFF
>TRBV20-1|-
CSARYYGGDSEAFF
>TRBV27|few
CASSTPGHPNTGELFF
>TRBV9|-
CASTVVGQGASGANVLTF
>TRBV20-1|-
CSARAALDQPQHF
>TRBV3-1|many
CASSHFAGGLATQYF
>TRBV20-1|-
CSARGSGLEYNEQFF
>TRBV7-9|few
CASSGMGETQYF
>TRBV12-3/TRBV12-4|few
CASSPKKSYEQYF